These 30 T cell receptor beta chains share one sample of origin, sequenced in a study of regulatory T cells in long-lasting Graves disease. Sample time point: newly diagnosed GD, antithyroid drugs for less than 3 months. Construction of the TCR library relied on RNA isolated from PBMCs. For TCR beta, libraries came from iRepertoire HTBI primers and Arm-PCR of CDR3 regions. TCRdb independently ran MiXCR on the multiplex PCR reads; one entry per CDR3 protein. The sample lists about 450,000 distinct CDR3 sequences, 12% to 15% occurring once. The data also belong to a second study, concerning T cells in Graves' hyperthyroidism and ophthalmopathy.

The material sequenced was peripheral blood mononuclear cells (PBMCs), taken at new diagnosis, from a patient treated with antithyroid drugs. These receptors were taken from a woman aged 45-65 years with Graves disease.

The sample holds many counts of this clonotype. The rearrangement joins TRBV28 to TRBJ2-2; D remains unclear. Germline V lookup: CDR1 MDHEN, CDR2 SYDVKM. The V end lost 5 bases, the J end lost 6 bases, and 10 bases lay between the germline ends. The CDR3 consists of 13 residues. The CDR3 loop is CASSLHGPGELFF. The CDR3 coding sequence is TGTGCCAGCAGTCTACACGGGCCCGGGGAGCTGTTTTTT.

In its sample, this clonotype was seen a few times. The CDR3 loop reads CASSITVSSGAYNEQFF. The CDR3 region has the DNA TGTGCCAGTAGTATTACGGTCTCTAGCGGAGCTTACAATGAGCAGTTCTTC. The V gene is TRBV19, the J gene TRBJ2-1; 7 nucleotides align to TRBD2. V was clipped by 3 bases and J by 4 bases; unmatched bases: 12. From germline, CDR1 is LNHDA and CDR2 SQIVND (reference sequence). This CDR3 has 17 residues.

This sequence joins TRBV30 and TRBJ2-1; TRBD2 might be the D (5 bases). Germline lookup yields CDR1 GTSNPN and CDR2 SVGIG (reference sequence). Trimming removed 1 base from V and 3 bases from J, with 7 bases in between. This CDR3 comprises 13 residues. The CDR3 protein is CAWSETNYNEQFF. In nucleotides, the CDR3 is TGTGCCTGGAGTGAGACTAACTACAATGAGCAGTTCTTC.

The CDR3 reads CASSLTSRPSGRSEQFF. DNA of the CDR3: TGTGCCAGCAGCTTAACCTCCCGGCCTAGCGGGAGGAGTGAGCAGTTCTTC. The rearrangement links TRBV7-9 to TRBJ2-1; 11 bases agree with TRBD2. CDR3 length equals 17 residues. Germline trimming cut 2 bases from V and 9 bases from J; bases unmatched to any gene: 12. CDR1 and CDR2 from the germline V gene are SEHNR and FQNEAQ (reference sequence). Filled out from reference TRBV7-9 and TRBJ2-1, the complete variable domain reads DTGVSQNPRHKITKRGQNVTFRCDPISEHNRLYWYRQTLGQGPEFLTYFQNEAQLEKSRLLSDRFSAERPKGSFSTLEIQRTEQGDSAMYLCASSLTSRPSGRSEQFFGPGTRLTVL.

This clonotype was seen ten or more times. The V call is TRBV15, the J call TRBJ2-5; no definite D call. Germline loops: CDR1 LNHNV, CDR2 YYDKDF (reference sequence). The CDR3 is 15 residues long. V shed 0 bases and J shed 5 bases, with 13 bases lying between them. The DNA for the CDR3 is TGTGCCACCAGCAGAGATTTCGGCCCGTGCGAGACCCAGTACTTC. It specifies CATSRDFGPCETQYF.

This chain uses TRBV7-2 with TRBJ2-7, with D unresolved. Germline values: CDR1 SGHTA, CDR2 FQGNSA. Trimming shortened V by 1 base and J by 3 bases, and 10 bases separated the two germline ends. The CDR3 is made up of 14 amino acids. CDR3 sequence (DNA): TGTGCCAGCAGCTTAGTTGAACGGCTCTACGAGCAGTACTTC. Translated: CASSLVERLYEQYF.

This clonotype was recorded many times. V and J are TRBV27 and TRBJ2-7; the D gene is possibly TRBD1 (5 bases). The CDR3 has 16 amino acids. The germline V gene encodes CDR1 MNHEY and CDR2 SMNVEV (reference sequence). Trimming took off 0 bases at V and 2 bases at J, with 14 bases between the two ends. The CDR3 region has the DNA TGTGCCAGCAGTTTATCGTCAGGGTACACAACCTACGAGCAGTACTTC. Its protein is CASSLSSGYTTYEQYF.

For this clonotype: A read error is possible here, since a much larger clone lies one base away. The CDR3 ends on some other residue instead of the conserved phenylalanine or tryptophan, so this is likely a read error. This chain links TRBV12-3 or TRBV12-4 with TRBJ1-1; no reliable D call. The V gene lost 1 base and the J gene lost 4 bases, with 7 bases spanning the gap. This CDR3 spans 13 amino acids. The CDR3 reads CASSLGPLTEAFS. As DNA, the CDR3 is TGTGCCAGCAGTTTAGGCCCCCTCACTGAAGCTTTCTCT.

A few counts support this clonotype. The V and J genes are TRBV28 and TRBJ1-1, with D perhaps matching TRBD1 (5 bases). Germline V gene lookup returns CDR1 MDHEN and CDR2 SYDVKM. The ends were cut back, 2 bases at V and 0 bases at J, with 10 bases in the middle. This CDR3 is 15 amino acids long. CDR3 sequence reads: CASSLHDSLNTEAFF. As DNA, the CDR3 is TGTGCCAGCAGTTTACACGACAGTCTGAACACTGAAGCTTTCTTT.

This rearrangement joins TRBV25-1 to TRBJ2-5; TRBD2 matches 8 bases. This CDR3 region has 13 residues. Unmatched junction bases numbered 3, after V lost 7 bases and J lost 2 bases. Germline V gives CDR1 MGHDK, CDR2 SYGVNS. DNA of the CDR3: TGTGCCAGCACCCCGGGGGGGCAAGAGACCCAGTACTTC. Encoded protein: CASTPGGQETQYF.

This clonotype came up many times. V usage is TRBV20-1 and J usage is TRBJ2-1; 9 nucleotides agree with TRBD1. Unmatched junction bases numbered 4, after V lost 1 base and J lost 3 bases. This CDR3 is built from 15 residues. The germline V gene encodes CDR1 DFQATT and CDR2 SNEGSKA (reference sequence). CDR3 sequence: CSARARGQGYNEQFF. The CDR3 DNA reads as TGCAGTGCTAGAGCGCGGGGACAGGGCTACAATGAGCAGTTCTTC.

The chain carries TRBV15 and TRBJ1-5; D not resolved. V lost 0 bases, J lost 0 bases, and 12 bases lay in between. Germline CDR1 is LNHNV and CDR2 is YYDKDF (reference sequence). CDR3 length: 17 amino acids. In DNA, the CDR3 is TGTGCCACCAGCAGAGATCCGGGCCAATATAGCAATCAGCCCCAGCATTTT. Amino acid sequence: CATSRDPGQYSNQPQHF.

V gene TRBV7-2 combines with J gene TRBJ1-2, with 12 bases lining up with TRBD1. This CDR3 comprises 16 residues. The germline V gene has CDR1 SGHTA and CDR2 FQGNSA. V lost 2 bases to trimming and J lost 4 bases; unmatched junction nucleotides: 5. CDR3 residues: CASSLTGQGALYGYTF. The CDR3 coding sequence is TGTGCCAGCAGCTTAACGGGACAGGGGGCCCTCTATGGCTACACCTTC.

This clonotype was observed a few times. The chain carries TRBV9 and TRBJ1-6; D possibly corresponds to TRBD1 (5 bases). With 0 bases removed from V and 8 bases from J, the gap between germline ends came to 9 bases. CDR3 size: 14 residues. Germline CDR1 SGDLS, CDR2 YYNGEE. CDR3 sequence (DNA): TGTGCCAGCAGCGTAGCGGGGGGACATTCACCCCTCCACTTT. Encoded protein: CASSVAGGHSPLHF.

A few counts support this clonotype. The chain employs TRBV19 and TRBJ1-1; 7 nucleotides align to TRBD1. With V trimmed by 3 bases and J by 6 bases, 10 bases remained unmatched. Germline V gene lookup returns CDR1 LNHDA and CDR2 SQIVND (reference sequence). This CDR3 region has 15 residues. CDR3 nucleotides: TGTGCCAGTAGTATTAACAGGGGACGGGGCGCTGAAGCTTTCTTT. It specifies CASSINRGRGAEAFF.

This clonotype was seen more than once but under ten times. The chain uses TRBV5-6 and TRBJ1-2; 10 nucleotides match TRBD1. Per germline, CDR1 SGHDT and CDR2 YYEEEE. The CDR3 consists of 13 residues. V lost 6 bases to trimming and J lost 6 bases; unmatched junction nucleotides: 5. CDR3 sequence (DNA): TGTGCCAGCAACCTGGGACAGGGGAATGGCTACACCTTC. Translated, it gives CASNLGQGNGYTF. Based on the CDR3 plus reference TRBV5-6 and TRBJ1-2, the full variable domain is DAGVTQSPTHLIKTRGQQVTLRCSPKSGHDTVSWYQQALGQGPQFIFQYYEEEERQRGNFPDRFSGHQFPNYSSELNVNALLLGDSALYLCASNLGQGNGYTFGSGTRLTVV.

This clonotype has at least ten counts. The genes are TRBV6-2 or TRBV6-3 and TRBJ1-1; D call uncertain. V lost 2 bases and J 1 base, leaving 5 bases between the germline ends. Germline V lookup: CDR1 MNHEY, CDR2 SVGEGT. This CDR3 contains 13 residues. The CDR3: CASSYETNTEAFF. CDR3 nucleotides: TGTGCCAGCAGTTACGAGACGAACACTGAAGCTTTCTTT.

This clonotype was recorded at least ten times. The V call is TRBV7-8, the J call TRBJ2-7, with 7 bases aligning to TRBD2. Germline V gene lookup returns CDR1 SGHVS and CDR2 FQNEAQ. Trimming removed 1 base from V and 3 bases from J; junction bases left unmatched: 15. The CDR3 consists of 18 residues. The CDR3 DNA is TGTGCCAGCAGCTTAGGGTTGATAGGGAGCGGGACCATCTACGAGCAGTACTTC. It codes for CASSLGLIGSGTIYEQYF.

Only a few counts were recorded for this clonotype. This chain joins TRBV28 and TRBJ1-6; D is uncertain. The germline V gene has CDR1 MDHEN and CDR2 SYDVKM. The germline V and J ends were trimmed by 2 bases and 1 base, with 6 bases remaining between them. CDR3 size: 15 residues. CDR3 region: CASSLGGSYNSPLHF. The DNA of the CDR3 is TGTGCCAGCAGTTTAGGAGGTTCCTATAATTCACCCCTCCACTTT.

This clonotype was detected many times. This chain connects TRBV3-1 to TRBJ2-3, with D unclear. V was trimmed by 0 bases and J by 2 bases, leaving 9 bases between them. Germline V gene data show CDR1 as LGHDT and CDR2 as YNNKEL (reference sequence). CDR3 length: 15 amino acids. DNA for the CDR3: TGTGCCAGCAGCCAAGACAGTGAAAACACAGATACGCAGTATTTT. It codes for CASSQDSENTDTQYF.

This rearrangement joins TRBV18 to TRBJ2-4, with 14 nucleotides matching TRBD2. Germline CDR1 is KGHSH and CDR2 is LQKENI. This CDR3 is built from 17 residues. V shed 3 bases and J 8 bases; nucleotides not matched to a gene: 9. The CDR3 DNA reads TGTGCCAGCTCACCTCTAACCGGGACTAGCGGGAGTCACATTCAGTACTTC. This encodes CASSPLTGTSGSHIQYF.

This clonotype was recorded many times. The rearrangement joins TRBV16 to TRBJ1-1, with TRBD1 matching over 10 bases. Germline assignment: CDR1 KGHSY and CDR2 FQNENV. This CDR3 contains 15 residues. The V segment lost 0 bases and the J segment 5 bases; nucleotides outside the gene matches: 3. The CDR3 spells CASSQSGTGDTEAFF. Here the CDR3 DNA reads TGTGCCAGCAGCCAATCGGGGACAGGGGATACTGAAGCTTTCTTT. Complete variable domain (other parts from reference TRBV16 and TRBJ1-1): GEEVAQTPKHLVRGEGQKAKLYCAPIKGHSYVFWYQQVLKNEFKFLISFQNENVFDETGMPKERFSAKCLPNSPCSLEIQATKLEDSAVYFCASSQSGTGDTEAFFGQGTRLTVV.

For this clonotype: A much larger clone is a single base away; this may be a read error. The chain combines TRBV18 with TRBJ2-1; TRBD2 agrees at 8 bases. CDR1 is KGHSH, CDR2 LQKENI, per germline. The CDR3 has 15 residues. CDR3 DNA sequence: TGTGCCAGCTCACCCGTAGCGGGAACCTACAATGAGCAGCTCTTC. Protein: CASSPVAGTYNEQLF.

This clonotype came up many times. The chain uses TRBV18 and TRBJ1-1; D gene ambiguous. Trimming removed 0 bases from V and 4 bases from J, with 9 bases in between. The V gene's germline CDR1 is KGHSH and CDR2 LQKENI. This CDR3 has 14 amino acids. DNA of the CDR3: TGTGCCAGCTCACCACCACACCACACCACTGAAGCTTTCTTT. This encodes CASSPPHHTTEAFF.

Many counts were recorded for this clonotype. The chain uses TRBV7-9 and TRBJ2-7; D possibly corresponds to TRBD1 (6 bases). V lost 3 bases and J lost 3, with 12 bases in between. This CDR3 comprises 14 residues. Germline V lookup: CDR1 SEHNR, CDR2 FQNEAQ (reference sequence). The CDR3 loop reads CASSFSQGSYEQYF. The CDR3 DNA is TGTGCCAGCAGCTTTTCGCAGGGGAGCTACGAGCAGTACTTC.

This clonotype has at least ten counts. The J gene is TRBJ2-5, the V gene TRBV9; 12 bases are shared with TRBD1. Trimming at V came to 3 bases and at J to 5 bases, leaving 8 bases not matched to a gene. Germline V gene sequence: CDR1 SGDLS, CDR2 YYNGEE. CDR3 length: 16 amino acids. The CDR3 sequence is CASSAPGQGARETQYF. CDR3 DNA sequence: TGTGCCAGCAGCGCGCCGGGACAGGGGGCGAGGGAGACCCAGTACTTC. The full variable domain, in which reference TRBV9 and TRBJ2-5 provide the parts outside the CDR3, is DSGVTQTPKHLITATGQRVTLRCSPRSGDLSVYWYQQSLDQGLQFLIQYYNGEERAKGNILERFSAQQFPDLHSELNLSSLELGDSALYFCASSAPGQGARETQYFGPGTRLLVL.

This clonotype was observed many times. The chain carries TRBV24-1 and TRBJ2-1; 8 bases fit TRBD2. CDR1 is KGHDR, CDR2 SFDVKD, per germline. V shed 2 bases, J shed 7 bases, and the junction held 12 bases outside the gene matches. CDR3 length: 17 amino acids. The CDR3 loop reads CATSDSRAGALDNEQFF. The DNA of the CDR3 is TGTGCCACCAGTGATTCCCGAGCGGGAGCCTTGGATAATGAGCAGTTCTTC.

This clonotype was recorded at least ten times. The gene calls are TRBV30 and TRBJ2-2; no reliable D call. The CDR3 is made up of 12 amino acids. Germline V gene data show CDR1 as GTSNPN and CDR2 as SVGIG (reference sequence). V was trimmed by 3 bases and J by 2 bases, leaving 4 bases between them. The CDR3 nucleotides are TGTGCCTGGAGGCAAAACACCGGGGAGCTGTTTTTT. Translation gives CAWRQNTGELFF.

This clonotype has at least ten counts. The V call is TRBV2, the J call TRBJ2-2; D might be TRBD1 (5 bases). Trimming pared 2 bases from V and 9 bases from J, leaving 10 bases between. This CDR3 is 13 amino acids long. Per the germline V gene, CDR1 is SNHLY and CDR2 is FYNNEI. For the CDR3, the DNA is TGTGCCAGCAGTGAAAGGGGCCCAAGGGAGCTGTTTTTT. Its translation is CASSERGPRELFF.

This clonotype was counted ten times or more. V gene TRBV5-6 combines with J gene TRBJ2-5; 9 bases map to TRBD2. The CDR3 is 15 residues long. V trimming: 4 bases; J trimming: 5 bases; junction bases outside the gene matches: 9. Germline loops: CDR1 SGHDT, CDR2 YYEEEE. The CDR3 DNA is TGTGCCAGCAGCCGAGTAGCGGGAGTGATGGAGACCCAGTACTTC. It specifies CASSRVAGVMETQYF.